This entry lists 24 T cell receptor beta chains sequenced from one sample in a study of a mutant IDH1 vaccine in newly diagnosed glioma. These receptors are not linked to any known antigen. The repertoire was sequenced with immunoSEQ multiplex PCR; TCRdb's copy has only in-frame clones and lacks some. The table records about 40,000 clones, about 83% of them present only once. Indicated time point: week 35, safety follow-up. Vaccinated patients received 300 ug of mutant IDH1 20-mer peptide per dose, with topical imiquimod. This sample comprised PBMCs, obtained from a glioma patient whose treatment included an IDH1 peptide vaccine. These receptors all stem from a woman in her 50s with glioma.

The CDR3 sequence is CASSYRDGTYEQYF. The CDR3 bases are TGTGCCAGCAGCTACCGGGACGGGACCTACGAGCAGTACTTC. The chain recombines TRBV7-2 with TRBJ2-7; perhaps D is TRBD1 or TRBD2 (5 bases each). The CDR3 totals 14 residues. V was clipped by 4 bases and J by 2 bases, with 12 bases between them. Germline loops: CDR1 SGHTA, CDR2 FQGNSA.

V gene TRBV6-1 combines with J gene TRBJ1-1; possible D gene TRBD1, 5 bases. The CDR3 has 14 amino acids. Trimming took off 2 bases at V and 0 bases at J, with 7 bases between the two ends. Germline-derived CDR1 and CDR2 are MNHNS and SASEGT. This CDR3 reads CASSERGLNTEAFF. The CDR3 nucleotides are TGTGCCAGCAGTGAAAGGGGCTTGAACACTGAAGCTTTCTTT.

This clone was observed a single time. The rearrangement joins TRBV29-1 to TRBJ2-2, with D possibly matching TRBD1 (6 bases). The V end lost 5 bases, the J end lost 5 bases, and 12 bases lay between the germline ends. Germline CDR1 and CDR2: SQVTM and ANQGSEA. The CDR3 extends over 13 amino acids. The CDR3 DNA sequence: TGCAGCGTTACATCAGGGGCTACCGGGGAGCTGTTTTTT. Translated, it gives CSVTSGATGELFF.

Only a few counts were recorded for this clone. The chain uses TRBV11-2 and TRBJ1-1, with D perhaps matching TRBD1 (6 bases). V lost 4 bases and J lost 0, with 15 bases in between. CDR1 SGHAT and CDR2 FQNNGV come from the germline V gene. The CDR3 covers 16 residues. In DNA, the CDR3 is TGTGCCAGCAGCTCCCACAGGGTGGGGGTGAACACTGAAGCTTTCTTT. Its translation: CASSSHRVGVNTEAFF.

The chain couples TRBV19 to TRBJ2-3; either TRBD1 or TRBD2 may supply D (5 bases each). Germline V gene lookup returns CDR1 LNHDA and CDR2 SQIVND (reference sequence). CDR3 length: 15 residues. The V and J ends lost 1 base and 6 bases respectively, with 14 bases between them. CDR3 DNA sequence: TGTGCCAGTAGTATAGCCGGGACGAAGGGGGATACGCAGTATTTT. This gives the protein CASSIAGTKGDTQYF.

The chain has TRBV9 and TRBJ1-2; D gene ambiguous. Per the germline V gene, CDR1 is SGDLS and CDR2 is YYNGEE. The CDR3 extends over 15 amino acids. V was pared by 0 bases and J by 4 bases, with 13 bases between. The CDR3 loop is CASSVDGVLSYGYTF. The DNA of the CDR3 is TGTGCCAGCAGCGTAGACGGGGTGTTGAGCTATGGCTACACCTTC. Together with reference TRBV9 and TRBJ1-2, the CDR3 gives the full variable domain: DSGVTQTPKHLITATGQRVTLRCSPRSGDLSVYWYQQSLDQGLQFLIQYYNGEERAKGNILERFSAQQFPDLHSELNLSSLELGDSALYFCASSVDGVLSYGYTFGSGTRLTVV.

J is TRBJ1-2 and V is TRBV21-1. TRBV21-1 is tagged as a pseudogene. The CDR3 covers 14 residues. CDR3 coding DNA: TGTGCCAGCAGCTCCTTAAGGAGATACTATGGCTACACCTTC. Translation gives CASSSLRRYYGYTF.

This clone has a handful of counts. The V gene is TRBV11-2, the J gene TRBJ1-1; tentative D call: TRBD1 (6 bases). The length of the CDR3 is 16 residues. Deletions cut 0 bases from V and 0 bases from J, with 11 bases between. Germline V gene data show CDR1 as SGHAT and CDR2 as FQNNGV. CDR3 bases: TGTGCCAGCAGCTTAGATCGGGGGGCGTTGAACACTGAAGCTTTCTTT. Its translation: CASSLDRGALNTEAFF.

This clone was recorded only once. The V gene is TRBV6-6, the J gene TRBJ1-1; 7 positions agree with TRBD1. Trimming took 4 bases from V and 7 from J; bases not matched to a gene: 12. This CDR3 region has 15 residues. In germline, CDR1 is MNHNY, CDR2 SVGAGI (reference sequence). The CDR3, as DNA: TGTGCCAGCAGTTTGATGATTCAGGGGGGAGGTGAAGCTTTCTTT. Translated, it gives CASSLMIQGGGEAFF.

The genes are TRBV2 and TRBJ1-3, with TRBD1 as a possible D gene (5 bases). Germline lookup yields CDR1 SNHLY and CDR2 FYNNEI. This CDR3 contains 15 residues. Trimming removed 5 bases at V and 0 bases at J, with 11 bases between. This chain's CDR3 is CASSQLGGSGNTIYF. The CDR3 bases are TGTGCCAGCAGTCAGCTGGGGGGCTCTGGAAACACCATATATTTT.

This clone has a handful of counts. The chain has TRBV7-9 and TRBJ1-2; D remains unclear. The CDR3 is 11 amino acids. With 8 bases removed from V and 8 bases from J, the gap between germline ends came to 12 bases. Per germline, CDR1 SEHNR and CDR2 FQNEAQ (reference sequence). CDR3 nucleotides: TGTGCCAGCCGGGCGCTGGAGGGCTACACCTTC. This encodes CASRALEGYTF.

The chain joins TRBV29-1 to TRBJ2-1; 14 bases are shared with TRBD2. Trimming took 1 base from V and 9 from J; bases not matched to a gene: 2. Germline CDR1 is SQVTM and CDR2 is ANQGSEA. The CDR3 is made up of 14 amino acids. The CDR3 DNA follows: TGCAGCGTTGAAGGGACTAGCGGGGGGAGTGAGCAGTTCTTC. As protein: CSVEGTSGGSEQFF.

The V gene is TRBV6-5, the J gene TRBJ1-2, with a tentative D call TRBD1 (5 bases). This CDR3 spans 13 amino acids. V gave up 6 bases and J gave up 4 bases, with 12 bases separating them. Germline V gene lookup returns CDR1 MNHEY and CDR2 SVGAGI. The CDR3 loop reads CASRGTGVYGYTF. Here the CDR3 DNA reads TGTGCCAGCAGGGGGACGGGAGTCTATGGCTACACCTTC.

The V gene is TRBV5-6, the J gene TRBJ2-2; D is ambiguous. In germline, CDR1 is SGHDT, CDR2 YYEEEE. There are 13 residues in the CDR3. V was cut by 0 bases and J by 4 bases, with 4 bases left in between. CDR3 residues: CASSLGGTGELFF. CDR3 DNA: TGTGCCAGCAGCTTGGGCGGCACCGGGGAGCTGTTTTTT.

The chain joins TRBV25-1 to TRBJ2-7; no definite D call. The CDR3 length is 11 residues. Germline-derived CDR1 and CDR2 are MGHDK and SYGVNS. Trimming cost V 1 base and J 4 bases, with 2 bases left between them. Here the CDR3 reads CASSESYEQYF. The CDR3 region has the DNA TGTGCCAGCAGTGAATCGTACGAGCAGTACTTC.

The CDR3 region has the DNA TGTGCCAGCAGTTTAAGTTGGGGGCAGAATAACTATGGCTACACCTTC. Residues: CASSLSWGQNNYGYTF. The chain carries TRBV27 and TRBJ1-2; TRBD1 might be the D (6 bases). Trimming stripped 2 bases from V and 1 base from J, with 14 bases between. The CDR3 runs to 16 residues. Looked up from germline, CDR1 is MNHEY and CDR2 is SMNVEV (reference sequence).

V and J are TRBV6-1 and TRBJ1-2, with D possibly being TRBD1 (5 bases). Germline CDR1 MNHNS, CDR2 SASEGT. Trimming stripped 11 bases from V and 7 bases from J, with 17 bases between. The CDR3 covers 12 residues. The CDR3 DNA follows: TGTGCCTTCAGGGCTCTCGTATCTGGCTACACCTTC. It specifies CAFRALVSGYTF.

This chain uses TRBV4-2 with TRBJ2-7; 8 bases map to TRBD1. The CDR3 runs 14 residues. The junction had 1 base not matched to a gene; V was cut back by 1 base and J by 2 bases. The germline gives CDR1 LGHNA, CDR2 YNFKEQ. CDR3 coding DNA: TGTGCCAGCAGCCAAGGGACAGGGACCTACGAGCAGTACTTC. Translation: CASSQGTGTYEQYF.

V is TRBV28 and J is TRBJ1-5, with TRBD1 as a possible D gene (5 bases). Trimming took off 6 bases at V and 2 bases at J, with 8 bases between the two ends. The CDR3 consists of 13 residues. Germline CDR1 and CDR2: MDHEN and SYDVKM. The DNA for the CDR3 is TGTGCCAGCAGCCGACAGCGCAATCAGCCCCAGCATTTT. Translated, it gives CASSRQRNQPQHF. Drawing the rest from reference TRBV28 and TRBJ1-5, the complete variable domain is DVKVTQSSRYLVKRTGEKVFLECVQDMDHENMFWYRQDPGLGLRLIYFSYDVKMKEKGDIPEGYSVSREKKERFSLILESASTNQTSMYLCASSRQRNQPQHFGDGTRLSIL.

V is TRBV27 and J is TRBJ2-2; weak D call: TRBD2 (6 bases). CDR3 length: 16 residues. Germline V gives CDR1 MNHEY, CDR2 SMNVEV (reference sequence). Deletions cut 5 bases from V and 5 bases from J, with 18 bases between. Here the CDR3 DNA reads TGTGCCAGCAGTGCTACCGGGACCGCGGGGACCGGGGAGCTGTTTTTT. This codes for CASSATGTAGTGELFF.

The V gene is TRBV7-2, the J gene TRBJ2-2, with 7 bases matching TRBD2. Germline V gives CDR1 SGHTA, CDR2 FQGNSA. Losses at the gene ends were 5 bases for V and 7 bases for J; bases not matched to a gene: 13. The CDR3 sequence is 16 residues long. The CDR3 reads CASSPEASGSLGELFF. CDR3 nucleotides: TGTGCCAGCAGCCCCGAGGCTAGCGGAAGCCTCGGGGAGCTGTTTTTT.

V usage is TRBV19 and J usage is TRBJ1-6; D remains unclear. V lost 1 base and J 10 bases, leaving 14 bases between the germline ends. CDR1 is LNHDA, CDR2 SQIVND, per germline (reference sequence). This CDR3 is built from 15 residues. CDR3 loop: CASSIGEGLGSPLHF. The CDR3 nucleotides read TGTGCCAGTAGTATAGGAGAAGGTCTCGGATCACCCCTCCACTTT.

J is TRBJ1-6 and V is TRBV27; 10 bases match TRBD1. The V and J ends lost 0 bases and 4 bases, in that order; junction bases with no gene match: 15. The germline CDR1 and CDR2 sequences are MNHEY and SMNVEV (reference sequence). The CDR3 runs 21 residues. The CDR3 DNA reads TGTGCCAGCAGTTTATCGGGACCGGGACAGGGGAGGACGGGATATAATTCACCCCTCCACTTT. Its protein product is CASSLSGPGQGRTGYNSPLHF.

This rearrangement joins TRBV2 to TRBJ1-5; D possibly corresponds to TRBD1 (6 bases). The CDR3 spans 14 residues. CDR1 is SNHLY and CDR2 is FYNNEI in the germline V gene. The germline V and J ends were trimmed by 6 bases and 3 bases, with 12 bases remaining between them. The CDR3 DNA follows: TGTGCCAGCAGGGACAGCCCTCCCAATCAGCCCCAGCATTTT. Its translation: CASRDSPPNQPQHF.